This T cell receptor beta chain is from a study of blood T cell repertoires in COVID-19. Overall study context: The samples span acute and convalescent COVID-19 from the United States, Italy and Spain.

This CDR3 contains 18 residues. Germline V gene data show CDR1 as SGHNT and CDR2 as YYREEE (reference sequence). Deletions cut 1 base from V and 1 base from J, with 20 bases between. Original data processing: The authors estimated nucleated cell counts from reference gene primer amplification. Libraries were prepared by immunoSEQ multiplex PCR; TCRdb keeps only in-frame clonotypes and omits some of them. V and J calls and clone size are as listed in that table; D and trimming were resolved from the DNA. The table has 200,000 to 300,000 clones, about 87% seen once. Participants were aged about 18 to 100 years from about two dozen US areas. The table lists this clone with a count of one.

The sequenced sample consisted of PBMCs or T cells enriched from blood (not recorded which). The V gene is TRBV5-4, the J gene TRBJ1-2, with D tentatively TRBD1 (6 bases). The receptor was isolated from a woman in her twenties or thirties with acute COVID-19. The CDR3 region is CASSLRRARQDFNYGYTF. Here the CDR3 DNA reads TGTGCCAGCAGCTTGAGACGGGCGCGACAGGACTTTAACTATGGCTACACCTTC.